These 5 T cell receptor beta chains originate from one sample sequenced in a study of neoadjuvant anti-PD-1 for oral cavity cancer listed by TCRdb under 2021. Library preparation employed the immunoSEQ multiplex PCR assay. Imported from immuneACCESS, the table was reduced by TCRdb to in-frame sequences with V and J called. These copies leave out some clones; in studies compared against another copy, an unresolved V gene accounts for under half, and the cause of the remainder is not known. Within this sample are more than 9,500 clones, with 71% of them counted one time only. Roughly 2.8% of the sample rests with the top ten. Read against the paper, the sample's time point label means: after neoadjuvant nivolumab, at surgical resection. The sequencing here drew on PBMCs, taken after nivolumab (anti-PD-1) treatment. These receptors all come from a person aged 40-85 years with oral cavity squamous cell carcinoma.

This sequence joins TRBV30 and TRBJ2-1; TRBD2 agrees at 8 bases. Per the germline V gene, CDR1 is GTSNPN and CDR2 is SVGIG (reference sequence). V lost 5 bases and J lost 7; bases outside the gene matches: 10. The CDR3 has 14 residues. The CDR3 DNA reads TGTGCCTGGGGGGGGACCCCGGGAGGGAATGAGCAGTTCTTC. Its translation is CAWGGTPGGNEQFF.

This clone was found a few times. The V gene is TRBV4-1, the J gene TRBJ1-6; TRBD1 might be the D (5 bases). V shed 1 base and J shed 7 bases, with 11 bases lying between them. This CDR3 spans 15 amino acids. Germline CDR1 MGHRA, CDR2 YSYEKL. This CDR3 is CASSQVVGRNSPLHF. As DNA, the CDR3 is TGCGCCAGCAGCCAAGTTGTGGGGCGGAATTCACCCCTCCACTTT.

The chain links TRBV15 to TRBJ2-7; a weak D match, TRBD1 (6 bases). The germline CDR1 and CDR2 sequences are LNHNV and YYDKDF (reference sequence). The CDR3 covers 15 residues. V lost 4 bases and J 5 bases, leaving 18 bases between the germline ends. The CDR3 coding sequence is TGTGCCACCAGCACGGACAGCCGCCGATTCGACGAGCAGTACTTC. Translated: CATSTDSRRFDEQYF.

This clone was seen once. This rearrangement joins TRBV7-2 to TRBJ2-1, with TRBD2 matching 11 bases. The V segment lost 3 bases and the J segment 9 bases; nucleotides outside the gene matches: 7. The CDR3 has 15 residues. Germline CDR1 reads SGHTA; CDR2 reads FQGNSA. The DNA for the CDR3 is TGTGCCAGCAGCTTGACTAGCGGGGCCCAGGGTGAGCAGTTCTTC. Residues: CASSLTSGAQGEQFF. The whole variable domain, remainder taken from reference TRBV7-2 and TRBJ2-1, is GAGVSQSPSNKVTEKGKDVELRCDPISGHTALYWYRQSLGQGLEFLIYFQGNSAPDKSGLPSDRFSAERTGGSVSTLTIQRTQQEDSAVYLCASSLTSGAQGEQFFGPGTRLTVL.

The chain recombines TRBV11-1 with TRBJ2-4; D tentatively reads TRBD1 or TRBD2 (5 bases each). CDR3 length: 16 amino acids. V was clipped by 5 bases and J by 1 base, with 15 bases between them. From germline, CDR1 is SGHAT and CDR2 FQDESV (reference sequence). In nucleotides, the CDR3 is TGTGCCAGCAGCCCGCAGGTCTGGGGGGCCAAAAACATTCAGTACTTC. Translation gives CASSPQVWGAKNIQYF. Complete variable domain (other parts from reference TRBV11-1 and TRBJ2-4): EAEVAQSPRYKITEKSQAVAFWCDPISGHATLYWYRQILGQGPELLVQFQDESVVDDSQLPKDRFSAERLKGVDSTLKIQPAELGDSAMYLCASSPQVWGAKNIQYFGAGTRLSVL.